This T cell receptor (beta chain) was found in a study of blood T cell repertoires in COVID-19. Study context: Samples of COVID-19 (acute and convalescent) were obtained from the United States, Italy and Spain. The cDNA or gDNA used as material had been derived from T cells, B-cell-depleted T cells, or PBMCs.

Trimming took 2 bases from V and 8 from J; bases not matched to a gene: 10. The CDR3 length is 15 residues. Germline loops: CDR1 KGHSH, CDR2 LQKENI. Original analysis: Estimation of nucleated cell counts was performed using reference gene primer amplification. The method was immunoSEQ multiplex PCR; TCRdb's version includes in-frame clones alone and lacks a portion of them. The V and J calls and clone size come from that table; D and trimming were worked out from the DNA. The table records around 350,000 clones, roughly 86% of them present only once. This clonotype originated in a human donor in a cohort sampled during active COVID-19. Sequenced material: peripheral blood. The chain employs TRBV18 and TRBJ1-2; 8 bases map to TRBD1. The CDR3 sequence is CASSPEGQGVKGYTF. The CDR3 DNA sequence: TGTGCCAGCTCACCAGAAGGACAGGGAGTGAAGGGCTACACCTTC.